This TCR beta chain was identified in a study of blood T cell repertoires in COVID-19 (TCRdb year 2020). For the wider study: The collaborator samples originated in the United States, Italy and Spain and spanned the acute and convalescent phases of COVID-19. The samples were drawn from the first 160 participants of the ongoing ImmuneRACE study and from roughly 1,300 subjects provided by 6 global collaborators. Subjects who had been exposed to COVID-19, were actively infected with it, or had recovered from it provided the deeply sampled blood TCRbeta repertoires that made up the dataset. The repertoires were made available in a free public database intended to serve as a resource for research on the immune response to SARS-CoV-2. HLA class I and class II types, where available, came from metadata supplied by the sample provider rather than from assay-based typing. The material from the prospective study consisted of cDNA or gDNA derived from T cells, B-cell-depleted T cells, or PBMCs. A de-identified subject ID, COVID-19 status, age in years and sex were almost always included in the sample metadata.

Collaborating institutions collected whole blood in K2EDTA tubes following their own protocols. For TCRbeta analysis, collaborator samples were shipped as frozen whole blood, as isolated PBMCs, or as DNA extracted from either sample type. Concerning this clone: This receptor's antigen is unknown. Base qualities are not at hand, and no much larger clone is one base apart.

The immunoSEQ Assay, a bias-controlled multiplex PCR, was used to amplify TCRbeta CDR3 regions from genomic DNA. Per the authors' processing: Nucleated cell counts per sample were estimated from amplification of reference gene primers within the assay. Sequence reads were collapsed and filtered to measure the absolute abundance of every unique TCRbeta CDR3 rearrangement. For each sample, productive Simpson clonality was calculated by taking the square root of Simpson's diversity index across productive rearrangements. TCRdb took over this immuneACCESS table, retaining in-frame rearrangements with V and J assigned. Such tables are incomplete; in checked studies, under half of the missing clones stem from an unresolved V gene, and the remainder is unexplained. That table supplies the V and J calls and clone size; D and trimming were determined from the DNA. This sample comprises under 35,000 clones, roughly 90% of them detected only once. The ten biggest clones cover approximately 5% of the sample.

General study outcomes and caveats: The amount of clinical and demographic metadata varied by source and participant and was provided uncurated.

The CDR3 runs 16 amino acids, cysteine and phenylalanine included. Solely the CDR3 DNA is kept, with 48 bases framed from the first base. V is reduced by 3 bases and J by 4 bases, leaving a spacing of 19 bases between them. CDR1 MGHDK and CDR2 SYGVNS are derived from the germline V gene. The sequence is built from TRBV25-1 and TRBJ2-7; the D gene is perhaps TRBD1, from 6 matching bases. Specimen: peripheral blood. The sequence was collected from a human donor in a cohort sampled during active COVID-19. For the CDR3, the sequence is CASSEIMDPGAYEQYF. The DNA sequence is TGTGCCAGCAGTGAGATTATGGACCCAGGGGCATACGAGCAGTACTTC.